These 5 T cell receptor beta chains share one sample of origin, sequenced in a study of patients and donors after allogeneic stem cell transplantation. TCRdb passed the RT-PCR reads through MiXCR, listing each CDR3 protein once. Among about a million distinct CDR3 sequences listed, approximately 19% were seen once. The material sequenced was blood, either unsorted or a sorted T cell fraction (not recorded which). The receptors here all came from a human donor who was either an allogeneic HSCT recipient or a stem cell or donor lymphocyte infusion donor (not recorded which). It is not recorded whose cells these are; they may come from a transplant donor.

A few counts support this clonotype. Here the CDR3 reads CASSQTGTGNSPLHF. CDR3 DNA: TGCGCCAGCAGCCAGACCGGGACAGGGAATTCACCCCTCCACTTT. V usage is TRBV5-1 and J usage is TRBJ1-6; 9 nucleotides match TRBD1. Per the germline V gene, CDR1 is SGHRS and CDR2 is YFSETQ. The CDR3 consists of 15 residues. With V trimmed by 4 bases and J by 7 bases, 6 bases remained unmatched.

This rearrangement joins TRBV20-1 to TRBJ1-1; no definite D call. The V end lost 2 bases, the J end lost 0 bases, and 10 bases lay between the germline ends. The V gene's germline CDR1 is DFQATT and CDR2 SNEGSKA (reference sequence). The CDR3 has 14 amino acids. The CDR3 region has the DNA TGCAGTGCTAGAAGACGGACTTTGAACACTGAAGCTTTCTTT. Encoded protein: CSARRRTLNTEAFF.

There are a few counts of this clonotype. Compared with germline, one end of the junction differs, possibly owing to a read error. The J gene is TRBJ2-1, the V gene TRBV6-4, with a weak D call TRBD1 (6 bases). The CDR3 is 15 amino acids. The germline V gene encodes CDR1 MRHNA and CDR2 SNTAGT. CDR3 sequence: CASTDHGGRINEQFF. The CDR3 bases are TGTGCCAGCACTGACCATGGGGGCCGAATCAATGAGCAGTTCTTC.

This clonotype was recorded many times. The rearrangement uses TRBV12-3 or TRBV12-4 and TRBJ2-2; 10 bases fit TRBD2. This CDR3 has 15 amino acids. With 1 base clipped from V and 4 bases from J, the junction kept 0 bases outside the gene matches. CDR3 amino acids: CASSLVAGGTGELFF. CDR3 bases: TGTGCCAGCAGTTTAGTAGCGGGGGGCACCGGGGAGCTGTTTTTT.

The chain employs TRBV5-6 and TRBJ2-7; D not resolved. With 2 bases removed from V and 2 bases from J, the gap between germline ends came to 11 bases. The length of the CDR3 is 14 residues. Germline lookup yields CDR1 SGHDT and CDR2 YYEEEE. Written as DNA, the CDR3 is TGTGCCAGCAGCTTACGGGCAGAAGCCTACGAGCAGTACTTC. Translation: CASSLRAEAYEQYF.